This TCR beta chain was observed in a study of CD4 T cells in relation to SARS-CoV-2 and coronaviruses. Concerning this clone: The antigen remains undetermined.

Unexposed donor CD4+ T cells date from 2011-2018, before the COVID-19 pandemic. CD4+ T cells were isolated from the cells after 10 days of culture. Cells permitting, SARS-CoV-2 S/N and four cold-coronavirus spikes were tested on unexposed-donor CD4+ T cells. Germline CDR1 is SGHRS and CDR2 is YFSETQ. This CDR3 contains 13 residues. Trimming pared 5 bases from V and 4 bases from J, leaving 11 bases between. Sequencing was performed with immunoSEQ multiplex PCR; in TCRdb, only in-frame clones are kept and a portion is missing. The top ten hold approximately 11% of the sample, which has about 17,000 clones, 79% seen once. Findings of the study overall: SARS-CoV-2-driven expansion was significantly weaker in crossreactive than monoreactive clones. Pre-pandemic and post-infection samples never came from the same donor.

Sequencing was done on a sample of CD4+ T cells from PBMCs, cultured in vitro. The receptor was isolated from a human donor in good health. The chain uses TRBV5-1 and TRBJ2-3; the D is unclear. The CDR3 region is CASSRTRADTQYF. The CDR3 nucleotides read TGCGCCAGCAGTCGCACACGGGCAGATACGCAGTATTTT.